The 5 T cell receptor beta chains presented below share a single source sample, sequenced in a study of blood T cell repertoires in COVID-19. Repertoires were generated with immunoSEQ multiplex PCR, while TCRdb's copy carries only in-frame clones and drops some. Seen here are about 50,000 clones, more than 80% observed once, and the top ten hold around 6%. The material sequenced was peripheral blood. The source is a man between 60 and 75 years old with acute or convalescent COVID-19.

The chain combines TRBV19 with TRBJ2-1, with a possible D match to TRBD2 (6 bases). V lost 1 base, J lost 0 bases, and 10 bases lay in between. Germline values: CDR1 LNHDA, CDR2 SQIVND (reference sequence). The CDR3 is 16 residues long. The CDR3 nucleotides read TGTGCCAGTAGTATAGCTCTAGCGATCTCCTACAATGAGCAGTTCTTC. Translating gives CASSIALAISYNEQFF.

The genes are TRBV9 and TRBJ1-1, with D possibly TRBD1 on 6 matching bases. The CDR3 has 15 amino acids. CDR1 is SGDLS and CDR2 is YYNGEE in the germline V gene. Trimming removed 4 bases from V and 1 base from J, with 14 bases in between. The CDR3 DNA reads TGTGCCAGCAGCCCGCCACAGGGCCCGAACACTGAAGCTTTCTTT. This translates into CASSPPQGPNTEAFF. Full variable domain (remainder filled in from reference TRBV9 and TRBJ1-1): DSGVTQTPKHLITATGQRVTLRCSPRSGDLSVYWYQQSLDQGLQFLIQYYNGEERAKGNILERFSAQQFPDLHSELNLSSLELGDSALYFCASSPPQGPNTEAFFGQGTRLTVV.

Of note for this clone: The same CDR3 also results from other DNA sequences found in this sample. The rearrangement uses TRBV5-1 and TRBJ2-5; TRBD2 might be the D (6 bases). The CDR3 is 13 residues long. Germline-derived CDR1 and CDR2 are SGHRS and YFSETQ. Between the trimmed V and J ends, which lost 4 bases and 5 bases, there was a span of 12 bases. The CDR3 loop reads CASSGTAGETQYF. The DNA for the CDR3 is TGCGCCAGCAGCGGAACGGCGGGGGAGACCCAGTACTTC.

This clone was seen a single time. The V call is TRBV2, the J call TRBJ2-2; no definite D call. CDR1 is SNHLY and CDR2 is FYNNEI in the germline V gene. V gave up 5 bases and J gave up 1 base, with 8 bases separating them. CDR3 length: 14 residues. The CDR3, as DNA: TGTGCCAGCAGTCTAGGATGGAACACCGGGGAGCTGTTTTTT. Translated: CASSLGWNTGELFF.

The chain uses TRBV3-1 (or the pseudogene TRBV3-2) and TRBJ2-1; 9 bases agree with TRBD2. Trimming removed 4 bases from V and 0 bases from J; junction bases left unmatched: 13. Germline CDR1 reads LGHDT; CDR2 reads YNNKEL (reference sequence). This CDR3 is built from 19 residues. The CDR3 here is CASSPRPGLAPSSYNEQFF. DNA of the CDR3: TGTGCCAGCAGCCCCCGCCCGGGACTAGCCCCGAGCTCCTACAATGAGCAGTTCTTC.